Shown below are 11 T cell receptor beta chains from a single sample sequenced in a study of T cell changes during pregnancy in multiple sclerosis. The method was immunoSEQ multiplex PCR; TCRdb's version includes in-frame clones alone and lacks a portion of them. The sample has around 70,000 clones; approximately 90% are singletons. This material consisted of peripheral blood, taken in the second trimester of pregnancy. The receptor source for this set is a female donor in good health, enrolled as a control in a pregnancy study.

This chain links TRBV6-5 with TRBJ2-7, with D unclear. V was trimmed by 0 bases and J by 2 bases, leaving 8 bases between them. Germline V gives CDR1 MNHEY, CDR2 SVGAGI. CDR3 size: 14 residues. CDR3 region: CASSYSTPAYEQYF. DNA for the CDR3: TGTGCCAGCAGTTACTCGACACCAGCCTACGAGCAGTACTTC.

In this sample, this clone turned up once. CDR3 protein: CASSTGAVDGYTF. The CDR3 bases are TGTGCCAGCTCGACAGGGGCGGTCGATGGCTACACCTTC. The chain carries TRBV2 and TRBJ1-2; TRBD1 aligns across 8 bases. Germline V CDR1 and CDR2: SNHLY, FYNNEI. The ends lost 8 bases at V and 6 bases at J; junction bases unmatched: 8. The CDR3 has 13 amino acids.

This chain connects TRBV28 to TRBJ1-2; D is perhaps TRBD1 (5 bases). Trimming left V 7 bases short and J 4 bases short, with 16 bases between. Germline loops: CDR1 MDHEN, CDR2 SYDVKM. The CDR3 has 14 amino acids. CDR3 bases: TGTGCCAGCAACCCGGGGGAGGTCCTCTATGGCTACACCTTC. Its translation: CASNPGEVLYGYTF.

This clone was seen once. The chain links TRBV7-8 to TRBJ2-6, with D maybe TRBD1 (5 bases). Germline CDR1 SGHVS, CDR2 FQNEAQ. The V gene lost 1 base and the J gene lost 0 bases, with 19 bases spanning the gap. There are 20 residues in the CDR3. Written as DNA, the CDR3 is TGTGCCAGCAGCTTAGGGTTTAACCAGGGATTTCTCTCTGGGGCCAACGTCCTGACTTTC. Its protein is CASSLGFNQGFLSGANVLTF.

V is TRBV15 and J is TRBJ1-5; 9 nucleotides line up with TRBD1. The V and J ends lost 5 bases and 0 bases, in that order; junction bases with no gene match: 8. This CDR3 is 17 amino acids long. The V gene's germline CDR1 is LNHNV and CDR2 YYDKDF (reference sequence). The chain's CDR3 is CATSGRTGAYSNQPQHF. DNA for the CDR3: TGTGCCACCAGCGGACGGACAGGGGCTTATAGCAATCAGCCCCAGCATTTT.

This clone was counted between two and nine times. It is unclear where the CDR3 begins or ends on the DNA, so no DNA is shown, and the CDR3 is as TCRdb lists it. Different DNA sequences within this sample yield the same CDR3. V gene TRBV27 combines with J gene TRBJ1-6; the table names TRBD1, a call not compared with the DNA. Germline V gene data show CDR1 as MNHEY and CDR2 as SMNVEV (reference sequence). The CDR3 region is 14 residues in length, termini included. The CDR3 is CASSSGQGNSPLHF.

This chain joins TRBV7-9 and TRBJ1-1, with D unclear. This CDR3 comprises 13 residues. Deletions cut 7 bases from V and 5 bases from J, with 14 bases between. CDR1 and CDR2 (germline): SEHNR, FQNEAQ (reference sequence). CDR3 sequence: CASTHPAATEAFF. The CDR3 nucleotides read TGTGCCAGCACCCATCCCGCGGCGACTGAAGCTTTCTTT. Supplemented by reference TRBV7-9 and TRBJ1-1, the full variable domain reads DTGVSQNPRHKITKRGQNVTFRCDPISEHNRLYWYRQTLGQGPEFLTYFQNEAQLEKSRLLSDRFSAERPKGSFSTLEIQRTEQGDSAMYLCASTHPAATEAFFGQGTRLTVV.

This clone was found once. A much larger clonotype is one base distant, so this may be a read error. The chain links TRBV7-9 to TRBJ1-1; TRBD1 might be the D (6 bases). The CDR3 runs 14 residues. The germline V gene has CDR1 SEHNR and CDR2 FQNEAQ (reference sequence). V shed 4 bases and J shed 1 base, with 10 bases lying between them. The DNA for the CDR3 is TGTGCCAGCAGCTCCTTACAGGGGAACACTGAAGCTTTCTTT. Protein: CASSSLQGNTEAFF.

This chain connects TRBV7-8 to TRBJ1-6; D is perhaps TRBD1 (5 bases). CDR3 length equals 14 residues. Deletions cut 2 bases from V and 11 bases from J, with 13 bases between. Germline V gene data show CDR1 as SGHVS and CDR2 as FQNEAQ. CDR3 residues: CASSLRSQGTPLHF. CDR3 DNA: TGTGCCAGCAGCTTAAGGAGTCAGGGAACACCCCTCCACTTT.

Of note for this clone: One junction end does not reproduce the germline sequence, and a read error may be involved. This rearrangement joins TRBV7-7 to TRBJ2-1; possible D gene TRBD1, 6 bases. The CDR3 is 14 residues long. Per the germline V gene, CDR1 is SSHAT and CDR2 is FNYEAQ (reference sequence). CDR3 residues: CASSSSPRGDEQFF. The DNA for the CDR3 is TGTGCTAGCAGTTCTAGCCCCAGGGGCGATGAGCAGTTCTTC.

This rearrangement joins TRBV7-8 to TRBJ2-6; 8 bases line up with TRBD2. This CDR3 is built from 17 residues. V lost 6 bases and J lost 0; bases outside the gene matches: 7. Germline lookup yields CDR1 SGHVS and CDR2 FQNEAQ. The CDR3 loop is CASRPLAVVSGANVLTF. CDR3 coding DNA: TGTGCCAGCAGACCACTAGCGGTAGTCTCTGGGGCCAACGTCCTGACTTTC.